This T cell receptor (beta chain) comes out of a study of post-analysis software for immune sequencing data. This clonotype was found a few times. Its antigen is undetermined. General study points: Relative to controls, patients with multiple sclerosis showed significantly lower normalized Chao1 diversity. Elevated frequency relative to controls characterized four or five TRBV segments in patients, TRBV5-6, TRBV5-1 and TRBV20-1 among them.

Unique molecular identifiers were carried by the TCR beta cDNA libraries. TCRdb analysed the PCR reads with MiXCR anew, one entry per CDR3 protein. Counted here are fewer than 850,000 distinct CDR3 sequences, approximately 44% occurring once; the ten biggest clones make up 4.9%. The CDR3 has 17 residues. Germline V gene sequence: CDR1 MNHEY, CDR2 SMNVEV (reference sequence). The trim removed 4 bases at V and 2 bases at J, leaving 8 bases unmatched. The clonotype comes from a girl aged 10-17 years with multiple sclerosis. Sequencing was done on a sample of blood. This chain joins TRBV27 and TRBJ2-1, with 10 bases that match TRBD2. CDR3 protein: CASSSDSGRPPYNEQFF. The CDR3, as DNA: TGTGCCAGCAGTTCAGATAGCGGGAGGCCCCCCTACAATGAGCAGTTCTTC.